These 23 T cell receptor beta chains originate from one sample sequenced in a study of technical replicates of blood from a few donors. The data were produced by immunoSEQ multiplex PCR, yet TCRdb's version contains in-frame clones alone and is incomplete. The repertoire holds 79,000 or so clones, with around 96% as singletons. The specimen was T cells isolated from PBMCs. The receptor source for this set is a human donor in good health.

V and J are TRBV27 and TRBJ2-7, with TRBD2 matching over 11 bases. Germline-derived CDR1 and CDR2 are MNHEY and SMNVEV (reference sequence). This CDR3 comprises 14 residues. The V segment lost 4 bases and the J segment 1 base; nucleotides outside the gene matches: 0. CDR3 amino acids: CASSWTSGSYEQYF. DNA of the CDR3: TGTGCCAGCAGTTGGACTAGCGGGTCCTACGAGCAGTACTTC.

The CDR3, as DNA: TGCGCCAGCAGCCAAGGTCTAGCGGGAGAGGCTCGCGAGCAGTTCTTC. It yields the protein CASSQGLAGEAREQFF. The chain combines TRBV4-3 with TRBJ2-1, with TRBD2 identical over 10 bases. CDR3 length: 16 residues. Germline CDR1 reads LGHNA; CDR2 reads YSLEER. The trim removed 1 base at V and 10 bases at J, leaving 10 bases unmatched.

The chain carries TRBV4-1 and TRBJ2-1, with 12 bases aligning to TRBD2. Germline assignment: CDR1 MGHRA and CDR2 YSYEKL. J gave up 8 bases and V 1 base, and 9 bases lay outside the gene matches. The CDR3 contains 17 residues. CDR3 residues: CASSQVLVRTSGDEQFF. The CDR3 coding sequence is TGCGCCAGCAGCCAAGTCTTGGTCCGGACTAGCGGGGATGAGCAGTTCTTC.

This clone was seen only once. The gene calls are TRBV28 and TRBJ1-3; D call uncertain. Trimming pared 5 bases from V and 0 bases from J, leaving 11 bases between. The CDR3 is 15 amino acids. Germline CDR1 and CDR2: MDHEN and SYDVKM. The chain's CDR3 is CASSAPTGSGNTIYF. In DNA, the CDR3 is TGTGCCAGCAGTGCCCCCACCGGCTCTGGAAACACCATATATTTT.

This sequence joins TRBV6-1 and TRBJ2-1, with TRBD2 matching over 14 bases. The V and J ends lost 1 base and 1 base, in that order; junction bases with no gene match: 6. The CDR3 has 19 amino acids. Germline V CDR1 and CDR2: MNHNS, SASEGT. CDR3 sequence (DNA): TGTGCCAGCAGTGAAGTCGGGACTAGCGGGAGTTGGTCCTACAATGAGCAGTTCTTC. Protein: CASSEVGTSGSWSYNEQFF.

The chain is built from TRBV28 and TRBJ2-7; D is unresolved. The germline V and J ends were trimmed by 5 bases and 5 bases, with 4 bases remaining between them. The CDR3 has 10 residues. The germline CDR1 and CDR2 sequences are MDHEN and SYDVKM. CDR3 bases: TGTGCCAGCAGTATCAACGAGCAGTACTTC. Amino acid sequence: CASSINEQYF. Based on the CDR3 plus reference TRBV28 and TRBJ2-7, the full variable domain is DVKVTQSSRYLVKRTGEKVFLECVQDMDHENMFWYRQDPGLGLRLIYFSYDVKMKEKGDIPEGYSVSREKKERFSLILESASTNQTSMYLCASSINEQYFGPGTRLTVT.

V usage is TRBV7-3 and J usage is TRBJ2-3; 7 positions agree with TRBD2. Germline V gene sequence: CDR1 SGHTA, CDR2 FQGTGA. V gave up 2 bases and J gave up 2 bases; unmatched junction bases: 4. The CDR3 spans 15 residues. CDR3 region: CASSLHGRNTDTQYF. The CDR3 DNA follows: TGTGCCAGCAGCTTACACGGGAGGAACACAGATACGCAGTATTTT.

V is TRBV28 and J is TRBJ2-2; possibly TRBD1 for D (5 bases). The CDR3 runs 12 residues. In germline, CDR1 is MDHEN, CDR2 SYDVKM. V gave up 11 bases and J gave up 1 base, with 8 bases separating them. CDR3: CAGQGNTGELFF. DNA for the CDR3: TGTGCCGGTCAGGGGAACACCGGGGAGCTGTTTTTT.

V and J are TRBV6-5 and TRBJ2-7, with TRBD1 matching over 8 bases. The V and J ends lost 2 bases and 6 bases, in that order; junction bases with no gene match: 3. CDR1 and CDR2 from the germline V gene are MNHEY and SVGAGI. The CDR3 loop spans 13 amino acids. This CDR3 reads CASSYPQGGEQYF. DNA for the CDR3: TGTGCCAGCAGTTACCCACAGGGGGGCGAGCAGTACTTC.

V is TRBV19 and J is TRBJ1-1, with TRBD1 matching 10 bases. The CDR3 has 14 residues. The junction had 4 bases not matched to a gene; V was cut back by 8 bases and J by 1 base. In germline, CDR1 is LNHDA, CDR2 SQIVND (reference sequence). The CDR3 DNA follows: TGTGCCAGTCAGAGGACAGGGGGGAACACTGAAGCTTTCTTT. It translates to CASQRTGGNTEAFF.

This clone was detected once. This chain connects TRBV11-3 to TRBJ2-6; tentatively, D is TRBD1 (6 bases). Germline lookup yields CDR1 SGHNT and CDR2 YENEEA. V lost 5 bases and J 3 bases, leaving 8 bases between the germline ends. The CDR3 runs 14 residues. The DNA of the CDR3 is TGTGCCAGCAGCCAGGGGCTTGGGGCCAACGTCCTGACTTTC. Amino acid sequence: CASSQGLGANVLTF.

The rearrangement links TRBV4-3 to TRBJ2-1; TRBD2 matches at 14 bases. V lost 2 bases and J lost 0; bases outside the gene matches: 6. The germline CDR1 and CDR2 sequences are LGHNA and YSLEER. The CDR3 consists of 19 residues. The CDR3 is CASSQIGTSGRDSYNEQFF. The CDR3 DNA sequence: TGCGCCAGCAGCCAAATCGGGACTAGCGGGAGAGACTCCTACAATGAGCAGTTCTTC.

This chain links TRBV6-5 with TRBJ2-7; 10 positions match TRBD2. Germline V gene sequence: CDR1 MNHEY, CDR2 SVGAGI. CDR3 length: 15 residues. V lost 4 bases to trimming and J lost 5 bases; unmatched junction nucleotides: 8. In DNA, the CDR3 is TGTGCCAGCAGTTTGACTAGCGGGTTTGTCGACGAGCAGTACTTC. The encoded protein is CASSLTSGFVDEQYF.

The CDR3 coding sequence is TGTGCCAGCAGCTTATTCAGGGGTTCTACTAATGAAAAACTGTTTTTT. The encoded protein is CASSLFRGSTNEKLFF. V is TRBV7-6 and J is TRBJ1-4, with D perhaps matching TRBD1 (6 bases). The CDR3 is made up of 16 amino acids. Trimming shortened V by 2 bases and J by 2 bases, and 12 bases separated the two germline ends. Looked up from germline, CDR1 is SGHVS and CDR2 is FNYEAQ.

The chain carries TRBV18 and TRBJ2-7; TRBD1 aligns across 8 bases. The trim removed 4 bases at V and 6 bases at J, leaving 11 bases unmatched. This CDR3 has 15 amino acids. Germline CDR1 reads KGHSH; CDR2 reads LQKENI. The DNA of the CDR3 is TGTGCCAGCTCACTCGCAGGGGGCAGTATGCGCGAGCAGTACTTC. It codes for CASSLAGGSMREQYF.

The V call is TRBV19, the J call TRBJ2-5; D perhaps matches TRBD1 (6 bases). The germline V and J ends were trimmed by 8 bases and 1 base, with 14 bases remaining between them. This CDR3 comprises 14 residues. Germline CDR1 LNHDA, CDR2 SQIVND (reference sequence). The CDR3 protein is CASQGQTRQETQYF. The CDR3 region has the DNA TGTGCCAGTCAAGGACAGACTCGCCAAGAGACCCAGTACTTC.

The chain recombines TRBV14 with TRBJ2-3, with 9 nucleotides matching TRBD2. Germline trimming cut 4 bases from V and 0 bases from J; bases unmatched to any gene: 14. This CDR3 region has 19 residues. Germline V CDR1 and CDR2: SGHDN, FVKESK. Here the CDR3 DNA reads TGTGCCAGCAGCCTGGACCTAGCGGGGCCACTTTATAGCACAGATACGCAGTATTTT. Protein product: CASSLDLAGPLYSTDTQYF.

The CDR3 DNA reads TGTGCCAGCCTTATCGGACACGGTGAAGCTTTCTTT. Encoded protein: CASLIGHGEAFF. V gene TRBV28 combines with J gene TRBJ1-1; tentative D call: TRBD1 (5 bases). Trimming left V 8 bases short and J 7 bases short, with 14 bases between. CDR3 size: 12 residues. CDR1 is MDHEN and CDR2 is SYDVKM in the germline V gene.

The chain has TRBV9 and TRBJ1-5; unclear D gene. Looked up from germline, CDR1 is SGDLS and CDR2 is YYNGEE. This CDR3 spans 15 amino acids. The germline V and J ends were trimmed by 0 bases and 0 bases, with 7 bases remaining between them. For the CDR3, the DNA is TGTGCCAGCAGCGTAGACGGTTATAGCAATCAGCCCCAGCATTTT. As protein: CASSVDGYSNQPQHF.

The DNA of the CDR3 is TGTGCCAGCAGCCCCCCTAGCGGGAGTACCGAGCAGTACTTC. Its protein product is CASSPPSGSTEQYF. This chain links TRBV6-5 with TRBJ2-7; 10 nucleotides align to TRBD2. Germline loops: CDR1 MNHEY, CDR2 SVGAGI. This CDR3 spans 14 amino acids. The junction had 8 bases not matched to a gene; V was cut back by 6 bases and J by 6 bases.

The rearrangement uses TRBV11-2 and TRBJ2-7, with D possibly matching TRBD1 (6 bases). V lost 4 bases to trimming and J lost 6 bases, with 10 bases between them. CDR3 length: 12 amino acids. CDR1 SGHAT and CDR2 FQNNGV come from the germline V gene. The CDR3 DNA follows: TGTGCCAGCAGCTACAGGGTTGGCGAGCAGTACTTC. Its translation: CASSYRVGEQYF.

The chain has TRBV19 and TRBJ1-1, with D uncertain. The length of the CDR3 is 13 residues. Germline values: CDR1 LNHDA, CDR2 SQIVND (reference sequence). V was clipped by 3 bases and J by 2 bases, with 7 bases between them. The chain's CDR3 is CASSMTINTEAFF. DNA for the CDR3: TGTGCCAGTAGTATGACAATTAACACTGAAGCTTTCTTT.

The CDR3 coding sequence is TGTGCCAGCAGTACCCCGACTAGGACAGGGAAAGCTTTCTTT. Translating gives CASSTPTRTGKAFF. The chain joins TRBV6-1 to TRBJ1-1; the match to TRBD1 covers 8 bases. V trimming: 5 bases; J trimming: 9 bases; junction bases outside the gene matches: 11. The germline V gene has CDR1 MNHNS and CDR2 SASEGT. This CDR3 comprises 14 residues.